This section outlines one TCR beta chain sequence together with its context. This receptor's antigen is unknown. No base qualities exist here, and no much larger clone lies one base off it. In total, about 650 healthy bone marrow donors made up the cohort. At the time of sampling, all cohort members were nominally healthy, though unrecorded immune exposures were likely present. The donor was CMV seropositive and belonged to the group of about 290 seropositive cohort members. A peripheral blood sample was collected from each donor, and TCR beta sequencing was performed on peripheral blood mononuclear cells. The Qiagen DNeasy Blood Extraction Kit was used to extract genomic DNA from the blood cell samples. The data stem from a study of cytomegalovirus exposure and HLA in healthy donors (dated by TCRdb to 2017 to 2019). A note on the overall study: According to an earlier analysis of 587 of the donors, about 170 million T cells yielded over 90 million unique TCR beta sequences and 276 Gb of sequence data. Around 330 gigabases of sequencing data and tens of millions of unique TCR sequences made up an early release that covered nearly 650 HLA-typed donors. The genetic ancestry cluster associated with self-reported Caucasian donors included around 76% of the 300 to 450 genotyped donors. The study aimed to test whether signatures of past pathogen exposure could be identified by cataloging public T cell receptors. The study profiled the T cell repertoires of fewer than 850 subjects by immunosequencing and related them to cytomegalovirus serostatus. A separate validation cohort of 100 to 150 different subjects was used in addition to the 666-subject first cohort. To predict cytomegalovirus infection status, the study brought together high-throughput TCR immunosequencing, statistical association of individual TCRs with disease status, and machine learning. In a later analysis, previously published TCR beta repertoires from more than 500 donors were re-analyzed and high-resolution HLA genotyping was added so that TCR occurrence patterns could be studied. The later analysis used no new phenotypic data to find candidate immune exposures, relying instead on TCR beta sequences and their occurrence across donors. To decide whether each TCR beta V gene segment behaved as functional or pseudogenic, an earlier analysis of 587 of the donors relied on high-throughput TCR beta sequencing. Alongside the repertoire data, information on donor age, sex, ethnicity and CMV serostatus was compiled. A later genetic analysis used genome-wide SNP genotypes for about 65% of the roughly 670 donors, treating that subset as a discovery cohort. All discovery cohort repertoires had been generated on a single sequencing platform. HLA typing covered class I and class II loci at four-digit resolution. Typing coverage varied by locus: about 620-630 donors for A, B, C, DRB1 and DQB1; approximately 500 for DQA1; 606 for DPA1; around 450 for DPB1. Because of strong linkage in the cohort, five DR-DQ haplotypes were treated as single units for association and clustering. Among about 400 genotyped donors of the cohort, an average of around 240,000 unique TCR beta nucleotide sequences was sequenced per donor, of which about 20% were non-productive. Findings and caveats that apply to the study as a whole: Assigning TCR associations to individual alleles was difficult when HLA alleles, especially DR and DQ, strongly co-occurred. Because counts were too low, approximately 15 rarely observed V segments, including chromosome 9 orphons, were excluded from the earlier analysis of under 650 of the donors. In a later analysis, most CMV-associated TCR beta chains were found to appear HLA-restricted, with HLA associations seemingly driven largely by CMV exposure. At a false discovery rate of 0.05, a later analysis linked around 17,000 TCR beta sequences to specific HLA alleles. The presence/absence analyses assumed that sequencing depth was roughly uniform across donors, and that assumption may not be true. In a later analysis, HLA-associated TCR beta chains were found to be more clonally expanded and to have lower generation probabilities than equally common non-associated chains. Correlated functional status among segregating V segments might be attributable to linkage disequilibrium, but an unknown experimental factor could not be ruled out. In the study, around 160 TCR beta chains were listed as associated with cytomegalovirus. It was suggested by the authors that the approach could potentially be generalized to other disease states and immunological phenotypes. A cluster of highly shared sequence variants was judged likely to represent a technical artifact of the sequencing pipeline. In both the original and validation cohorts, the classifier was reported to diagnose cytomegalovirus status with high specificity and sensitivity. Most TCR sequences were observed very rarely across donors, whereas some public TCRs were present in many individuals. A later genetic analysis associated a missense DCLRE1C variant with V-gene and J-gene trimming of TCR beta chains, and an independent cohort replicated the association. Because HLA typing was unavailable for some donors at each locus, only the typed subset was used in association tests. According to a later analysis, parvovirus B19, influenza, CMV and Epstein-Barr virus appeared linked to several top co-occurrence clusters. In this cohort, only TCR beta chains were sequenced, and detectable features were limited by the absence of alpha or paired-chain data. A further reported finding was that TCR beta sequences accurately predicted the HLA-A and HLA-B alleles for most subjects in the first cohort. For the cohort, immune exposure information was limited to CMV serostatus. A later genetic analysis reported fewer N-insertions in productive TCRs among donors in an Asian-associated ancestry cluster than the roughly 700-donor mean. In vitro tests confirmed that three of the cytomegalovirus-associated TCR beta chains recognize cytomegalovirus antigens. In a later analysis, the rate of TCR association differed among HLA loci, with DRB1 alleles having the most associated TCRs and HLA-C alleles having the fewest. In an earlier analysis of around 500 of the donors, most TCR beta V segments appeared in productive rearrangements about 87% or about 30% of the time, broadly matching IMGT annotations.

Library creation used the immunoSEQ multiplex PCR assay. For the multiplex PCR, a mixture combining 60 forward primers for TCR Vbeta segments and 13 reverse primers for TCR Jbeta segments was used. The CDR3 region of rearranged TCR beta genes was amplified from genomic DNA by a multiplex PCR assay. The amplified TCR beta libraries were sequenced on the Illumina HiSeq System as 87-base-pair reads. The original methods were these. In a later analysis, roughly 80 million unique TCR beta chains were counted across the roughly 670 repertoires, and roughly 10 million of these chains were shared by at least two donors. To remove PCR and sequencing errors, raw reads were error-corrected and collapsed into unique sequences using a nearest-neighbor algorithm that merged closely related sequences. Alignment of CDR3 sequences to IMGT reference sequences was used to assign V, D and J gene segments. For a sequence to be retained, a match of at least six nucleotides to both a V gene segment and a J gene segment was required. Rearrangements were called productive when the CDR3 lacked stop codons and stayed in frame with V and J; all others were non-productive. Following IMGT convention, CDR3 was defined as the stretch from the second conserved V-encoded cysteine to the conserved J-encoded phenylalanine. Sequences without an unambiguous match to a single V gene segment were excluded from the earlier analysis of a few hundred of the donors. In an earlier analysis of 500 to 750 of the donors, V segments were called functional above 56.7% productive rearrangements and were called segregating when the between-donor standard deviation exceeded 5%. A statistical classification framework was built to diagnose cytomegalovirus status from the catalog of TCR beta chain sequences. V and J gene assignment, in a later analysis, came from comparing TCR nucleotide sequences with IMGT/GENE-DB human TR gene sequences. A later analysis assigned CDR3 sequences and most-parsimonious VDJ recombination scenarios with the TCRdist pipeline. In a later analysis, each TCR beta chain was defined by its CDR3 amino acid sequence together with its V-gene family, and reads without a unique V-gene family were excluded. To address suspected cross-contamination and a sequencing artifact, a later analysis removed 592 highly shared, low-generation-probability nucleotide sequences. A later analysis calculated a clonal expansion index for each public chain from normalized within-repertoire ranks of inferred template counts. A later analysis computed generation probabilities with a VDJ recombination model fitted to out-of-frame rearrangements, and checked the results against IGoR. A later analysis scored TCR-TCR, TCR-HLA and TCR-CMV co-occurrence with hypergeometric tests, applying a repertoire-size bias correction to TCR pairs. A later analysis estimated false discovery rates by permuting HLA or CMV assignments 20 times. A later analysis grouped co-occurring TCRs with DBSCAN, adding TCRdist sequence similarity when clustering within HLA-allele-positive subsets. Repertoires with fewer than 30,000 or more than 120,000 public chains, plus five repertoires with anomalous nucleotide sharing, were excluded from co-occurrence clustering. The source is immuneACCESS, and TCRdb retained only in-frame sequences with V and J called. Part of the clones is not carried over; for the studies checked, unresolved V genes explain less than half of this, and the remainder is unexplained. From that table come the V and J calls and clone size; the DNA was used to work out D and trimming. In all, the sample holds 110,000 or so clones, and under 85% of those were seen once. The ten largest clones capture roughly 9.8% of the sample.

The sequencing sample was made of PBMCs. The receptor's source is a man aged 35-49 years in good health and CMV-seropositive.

The DNA sequence is TGTGCCAGCAGTATGGACGGGGGAAAAGAGACCCAGTACTTC. Its protein product is CASSMDGGKETQYF. The V and J genes are TRBV7-2 and TRBJ2-5, and TRBD2 may be the D gene, going by 6 matching bases. Trimming costs V 6 bases and J 3 bases, and their ends lie 14 bases apart. In the germline V gene, CDR1 corresponds to SGHTA and CDR2 to FQGNSA. From its cysteine to its phenylalanine, the CDR3 spans 14 amino acids. Only the CDR3 part of the read is kept: 42 bases, read in frame from the first base.